The rows below give T cell receptor beta chains drawn from one sample of a study of blood T cell repertoires in COVID-19. Some clones are missing from TCRdb's copy, which holds only in-frame ones; the method was immunoSEQ multiplex PCR. Altogether roughly 280,000 clones are present, approximately 86% being singletons, with the ten largest covering approximately 2%. Sequencing input: peripheral blood. These receptors came from a man younger than 45 with active or convalescent COVID-19. The conserved cysteine and the conserved F or W are not part of the CDR3 here. Each record gives: V gene, CDR3 protein.

V gene: TRBV19; CDR3 protein: ASSTRVAGGQDTQY
V gene: TRBV3-1/TRBV3-2; CDR3 protein: ASSQEKGGGGSNYGYT
V gene: TRBV5-5; CDR3 protein: ASRLRTEAF
V gene: TRBV7-2; CDR3 protein: ASSSLDRAFMAF
V gene: TRBV5-5; CDR3 protein: ASSLVRTGVYEQY
V gene: TRBV10-2; CDR3 protein: ASSGPGISETQY
V gene: TRBV9; CDR3 protein: ASSVGTGEGQPQH
V gene: TRBV2; CDR3 protein: ASSEQAGQPQH
V gene: TRBV19; CDR3 protein: ASSKGVEIRQPQH
V gene: TRBV3-1/TRBV3-2; CDR3 protein: ASGTGGNTIY
V gene: TRBV7-2; CDR3 protein: ASSSIGLAGATGELF
V gene: TRBV18; CDR3 protein: ASSSDAGLSPSGETQY
V gene: TRBV5-1; CDR3 protein: ASSLVTSEADTQY
V gene: TRBV7-2; CDR3 protein: ASSPPRTGGSRAF
V gene: TRBV6-4; CDR3 protein: ASSVDRDDTEAF